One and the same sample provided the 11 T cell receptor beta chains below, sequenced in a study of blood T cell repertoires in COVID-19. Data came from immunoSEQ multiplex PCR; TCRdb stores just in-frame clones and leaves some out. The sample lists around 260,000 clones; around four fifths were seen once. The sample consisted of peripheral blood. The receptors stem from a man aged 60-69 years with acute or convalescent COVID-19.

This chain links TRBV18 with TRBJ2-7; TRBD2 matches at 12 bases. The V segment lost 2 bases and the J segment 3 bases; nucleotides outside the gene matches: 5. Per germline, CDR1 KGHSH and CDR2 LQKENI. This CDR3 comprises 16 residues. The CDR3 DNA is TGTGCCAGCTCACCAGGGGGACTAGCGGGTTACTACGAGCAGTACTTC. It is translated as CASSPGGLAGYYEQYF.

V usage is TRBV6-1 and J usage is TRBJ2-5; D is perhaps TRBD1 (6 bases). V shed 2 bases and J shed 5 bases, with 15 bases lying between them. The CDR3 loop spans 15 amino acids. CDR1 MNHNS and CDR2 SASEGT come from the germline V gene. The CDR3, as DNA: TGTGCCAGCAGTGAAAGGGGCAGGGGCGGGGAGACCCAGTACTTC. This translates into CASSERGRGGETQYF.

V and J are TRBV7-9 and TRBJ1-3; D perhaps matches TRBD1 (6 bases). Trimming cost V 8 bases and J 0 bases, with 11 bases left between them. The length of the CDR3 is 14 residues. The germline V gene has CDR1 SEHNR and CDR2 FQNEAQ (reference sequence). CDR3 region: CASDDRLSGNTIYF. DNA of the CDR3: TGTGCCAGCGATGACAGGCTCTCTGGAAACACCATATATTTT.

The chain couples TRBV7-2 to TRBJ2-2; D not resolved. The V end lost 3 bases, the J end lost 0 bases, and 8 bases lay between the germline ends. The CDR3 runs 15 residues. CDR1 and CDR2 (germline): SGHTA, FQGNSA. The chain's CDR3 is CASSFPQANTGELFF. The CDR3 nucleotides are TGTGCCAGCAGCTTTCCCCAGGCGAACACCGGGGAGCTGTTTTTT. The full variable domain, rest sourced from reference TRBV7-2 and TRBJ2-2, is GAGVSQSPSNKVTEKGKDVELRCDPISGHTALYWYRQSLGQGLEFLIYFQGNSAPDKSGLPSDRFSAERTGGSVSTLTIQRTQQEDSAVYLCASSFPQANTGELFFGEGSRLTVL.

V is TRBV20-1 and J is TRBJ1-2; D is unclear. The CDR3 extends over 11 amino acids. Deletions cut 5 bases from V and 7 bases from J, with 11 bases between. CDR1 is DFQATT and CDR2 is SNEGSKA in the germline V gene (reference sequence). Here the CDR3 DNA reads TGCAGTGCTGACCCGCCAGGTGGCTACACCTTC. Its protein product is CSADPPGGYTF.

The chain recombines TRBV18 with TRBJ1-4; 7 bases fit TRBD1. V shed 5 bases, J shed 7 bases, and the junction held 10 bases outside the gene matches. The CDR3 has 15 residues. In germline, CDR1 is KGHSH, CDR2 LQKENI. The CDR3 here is CASSAGQAEVEKLFF. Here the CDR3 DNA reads TGTGCCAGCTCAGCTGGACAGGCTGAAGTTGAAAAACTGTTTTTT.

DNA for the CDR3: TGTGCCAGCAGTGATACCCCGTGGGCGGGCGGCTACACCTTC. It encodes CASSDTPWAGGYTF. The chain couples TRBV2 to TRBJ1-2; D is ambiguous. Trimming pared 3 bases from V and 8 bases from J, leaving 16 bases between. Germline loops: CDR1 SNHLY, CDR2 FYNNEI. This CDR3 is 14 amino acids long.

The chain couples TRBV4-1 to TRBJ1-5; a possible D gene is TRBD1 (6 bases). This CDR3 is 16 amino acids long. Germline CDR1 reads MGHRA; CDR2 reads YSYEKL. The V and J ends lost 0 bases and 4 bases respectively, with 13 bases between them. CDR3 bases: TGCGCCAGCAGCCAAGATCGGCAGGGGTGGAATCAGCCCCAGCATTTT. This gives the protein CASSQDRQGWNQPQHF.

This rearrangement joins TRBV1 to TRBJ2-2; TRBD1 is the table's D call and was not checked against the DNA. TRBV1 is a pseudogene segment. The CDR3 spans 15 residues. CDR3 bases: TGCACCAGCAGCCCTTGCAGGGAGAACACCGGGGAGCTGTTTTTT. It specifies CTSSPCRENTGELFF.

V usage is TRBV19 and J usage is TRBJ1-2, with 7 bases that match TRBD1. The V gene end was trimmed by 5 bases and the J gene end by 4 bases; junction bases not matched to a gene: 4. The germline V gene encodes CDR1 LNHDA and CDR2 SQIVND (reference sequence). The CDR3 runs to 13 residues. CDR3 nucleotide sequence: TGTGCCAGTAGTCGCCAGGGGGGCTATGGCTACACCTTC. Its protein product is CASSRQGGYGYTF.

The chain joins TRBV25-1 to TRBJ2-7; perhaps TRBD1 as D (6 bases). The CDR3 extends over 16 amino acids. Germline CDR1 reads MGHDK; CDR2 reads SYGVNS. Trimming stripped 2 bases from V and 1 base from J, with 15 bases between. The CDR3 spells CASSEPPPGHSYEQYF. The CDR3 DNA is TGTGCCAGCAGTGAACCCCCCCCGGGACATTCCTACGAGCAGTACTTC.